This T cell receptor (beta chain) was found in a study of blood T cell repertoires in COVID-19. Authors' processing steps: Amplification of reference gene primers was used by the study to estimate nucleated cell counts. Generated by immunoSEQ multiplex PCR, the TCRdb table keeps only in-frame clones and is missing some. D and trimming were read from the DNA, whereas the V and J calls and clone size are those reported in that table. The sample lists about 280,000 clones, around 88% occurring once. This CDR3 spans 16 amino acids. The ends lost 7 bases at V and 0 bases at J; junction bases unmatched: 11. Germline V gene sequence: CDR1 SNHLY, CDR2 FYNNEI. Each recovered donor of Cohort 3 presented with two negative PCRs, clearance, or symptom resolution.

V gene TRBV2 combines with J gene TRBJ1-1, with 7 positions matching TRBD1. The TCR was taken from a middle-aged woman who had recovered from COVID-19. The sample consisted of PBMCs or T cells enriched from blood (not recorded which). The DNA for the CDR3 is TGTGCCAGCACTACGACAGGGAGGCTCATGAACACTGAAGCTTTCTTT. Protein product: CASTTTGRLMNTEAFF.